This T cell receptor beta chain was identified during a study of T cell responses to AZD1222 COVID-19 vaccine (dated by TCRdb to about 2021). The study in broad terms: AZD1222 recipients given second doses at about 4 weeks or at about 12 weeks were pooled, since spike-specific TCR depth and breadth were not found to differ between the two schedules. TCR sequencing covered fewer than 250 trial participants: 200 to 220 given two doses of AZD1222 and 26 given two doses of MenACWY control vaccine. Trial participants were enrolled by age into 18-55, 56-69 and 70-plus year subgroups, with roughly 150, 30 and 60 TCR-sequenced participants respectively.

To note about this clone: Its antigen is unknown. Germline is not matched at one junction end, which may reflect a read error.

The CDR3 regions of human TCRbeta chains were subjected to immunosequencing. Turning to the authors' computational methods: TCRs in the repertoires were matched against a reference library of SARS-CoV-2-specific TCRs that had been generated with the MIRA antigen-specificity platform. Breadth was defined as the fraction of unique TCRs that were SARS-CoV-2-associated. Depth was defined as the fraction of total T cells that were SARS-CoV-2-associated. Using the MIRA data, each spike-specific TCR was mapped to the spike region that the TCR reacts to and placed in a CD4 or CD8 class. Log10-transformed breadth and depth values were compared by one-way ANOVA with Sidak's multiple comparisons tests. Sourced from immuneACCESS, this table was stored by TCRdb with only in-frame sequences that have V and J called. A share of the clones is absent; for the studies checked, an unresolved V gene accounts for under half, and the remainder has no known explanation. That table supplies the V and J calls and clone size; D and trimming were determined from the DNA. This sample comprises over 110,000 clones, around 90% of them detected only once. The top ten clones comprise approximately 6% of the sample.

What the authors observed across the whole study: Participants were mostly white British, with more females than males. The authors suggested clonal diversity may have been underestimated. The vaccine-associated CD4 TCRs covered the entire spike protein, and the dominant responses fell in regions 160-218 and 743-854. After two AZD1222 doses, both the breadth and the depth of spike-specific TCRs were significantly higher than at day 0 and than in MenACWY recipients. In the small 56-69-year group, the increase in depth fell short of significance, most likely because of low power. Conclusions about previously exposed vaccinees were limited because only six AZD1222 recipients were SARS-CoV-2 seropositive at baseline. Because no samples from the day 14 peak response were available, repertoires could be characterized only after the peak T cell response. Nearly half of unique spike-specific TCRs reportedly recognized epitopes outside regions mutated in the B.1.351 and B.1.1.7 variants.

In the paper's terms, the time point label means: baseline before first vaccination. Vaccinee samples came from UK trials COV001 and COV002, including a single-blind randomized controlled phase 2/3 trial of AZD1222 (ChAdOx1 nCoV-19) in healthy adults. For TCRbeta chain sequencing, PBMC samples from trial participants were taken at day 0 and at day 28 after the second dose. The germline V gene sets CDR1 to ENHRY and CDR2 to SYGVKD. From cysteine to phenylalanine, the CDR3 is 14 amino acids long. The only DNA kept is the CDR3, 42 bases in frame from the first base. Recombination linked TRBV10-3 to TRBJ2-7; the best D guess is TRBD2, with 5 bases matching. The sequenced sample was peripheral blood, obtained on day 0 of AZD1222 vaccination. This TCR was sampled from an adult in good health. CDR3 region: CAISDRLRTYEQCF. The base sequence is TGTGCCATCAGTGACAGACTAAGAACCTACGAGCAGTGCTTC.